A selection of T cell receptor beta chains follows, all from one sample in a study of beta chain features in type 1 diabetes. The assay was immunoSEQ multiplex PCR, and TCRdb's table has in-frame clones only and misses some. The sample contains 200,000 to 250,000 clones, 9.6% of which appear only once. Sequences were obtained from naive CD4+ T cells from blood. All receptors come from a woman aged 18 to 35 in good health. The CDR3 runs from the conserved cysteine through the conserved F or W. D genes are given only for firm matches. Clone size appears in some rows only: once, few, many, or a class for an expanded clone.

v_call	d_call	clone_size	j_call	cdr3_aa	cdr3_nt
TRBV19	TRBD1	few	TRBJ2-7	CASRSTGTGGSYEQYF	TGTGCCAGTAGAAGTACCGGGACAGGGGGCTCCTACGAGCAGTACTTC
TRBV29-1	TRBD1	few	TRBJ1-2	CSVSGTGGYGYTF	TGCAGCGTATCCGGGACAGGGGGTTATGGCTACACCTTC
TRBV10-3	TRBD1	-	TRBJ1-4	CAISEFGTANEKLFF	TGTGCCATCAGTGAATTCGGGACAGCTAATGAAAAACTGTTTTTT
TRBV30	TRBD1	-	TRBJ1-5	CAWSRDRANQPQHF	TGTGCCTGGAGTCGAGACAGGGCTAATCAGCCCCAGCATTTT
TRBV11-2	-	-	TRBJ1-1	CASSPAGGGTEAFF	TGTGCCAGCAGCCCAGCGGGAGGGGGGACTGAAGCTTTCTTT
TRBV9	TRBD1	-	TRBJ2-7	CASSPRTGAYEQYF	TGTGCCAGCAGCCCTCGGACAGGGGCGTACGAGCAGTACTTC
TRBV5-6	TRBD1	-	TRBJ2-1	CASSFGGQGAYNEQFF	TGTGCCAGCAGCTTCGGGGGACAGGGAGCCTACAATGAGCAGTTCTTC
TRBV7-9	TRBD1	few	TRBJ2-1	CASSFTGTGVLGEQFF	TGTGCCAGCAGCTTCACCGGGACAGGGGTTTTGGGTGAGCAGTTCTTC
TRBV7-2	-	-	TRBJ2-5	CASSPGGSETQYF	TGTGCCAGCAGCCCGGGCGGGTCAGAGACCCAGTACTTC
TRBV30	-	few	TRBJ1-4	CAWSVLRQITNEKLFF	TGTGCCTGGAGTGTACTAAGACAGATCACTAATGAAAAACTGTTTTTT
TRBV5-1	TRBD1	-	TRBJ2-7	CASSWRQGNFEQYF	TGCGCCAGCAGCTGGCGACAGGGCAATTTCGAGCAGTACTTC
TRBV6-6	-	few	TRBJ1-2	CASIPDRTYGYTF	TGTGCCAGCATTCCCGACAGAACCTATGGCTACACCTTC
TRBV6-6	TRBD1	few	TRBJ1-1	CASNDRGAEAFF	TGTGCCAGCAACGACAGGGGAGCTGAAGCTTTCTTT
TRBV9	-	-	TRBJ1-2	CASSVGPNSYGYTF	TGTGCCAGCAGCGTAGGCCCCAATAGCTATGGCTACACCTTC
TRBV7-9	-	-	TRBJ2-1	CASSPGYEQFF	TGTGCCAGCAGCCCGGGATATGAGCAGTTCTTC
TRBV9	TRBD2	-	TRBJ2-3	CASSVGGLAGGLTHTQYF	TGTGCCAGCAGCGTAGGCGGACTAGCGGGGGGCCTCACACATACGCAGTATTTT
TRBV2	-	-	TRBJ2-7	CASSEQVSYEQYF	TGTGCCAGCAGTGAACAGGTATCCTACGAGCAGTACTTC
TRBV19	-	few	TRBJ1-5	CASSLPRASNQPQHF	TGTGCCAGTAGTTTGCCCAGGGCTAGCAATCAGCCCCAGCATTTT
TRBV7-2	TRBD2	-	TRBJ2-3	CASSLDGRGAHDTQYF	TGTGCCAGCAGCCTCGATGGGCGGGGGGCCCACGATACGCAGTATTTT
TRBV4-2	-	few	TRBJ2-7	CASSQDTWGESYEQYF	TGTGCCAGCAGCCAAGACACGTGGGGGGAGTCCTACGAGCAGTACTTC
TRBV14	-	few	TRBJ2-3	CASSQDTLVETDTQYF	TGTGCCAGCAGCCAAGATACCCTAGTAGAGACAGATACGCAGTATTTT
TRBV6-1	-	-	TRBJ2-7	CASRDGTPGVNEQYF	TGTGCCAGCAGGGACGGGACACCAGGCGTTAACGAGCAGTACTTC
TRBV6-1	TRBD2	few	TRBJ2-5	CASSEGTSFRETQYF	TGTGCCAGCAGTGAGGGGACTAGCTTCAGAGAGACCCAGTACTTC
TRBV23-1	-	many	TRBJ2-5	CASRAATQETQYF	TGCGCCAGCAGGGCGGCCACCCAAGAGACCCAGTACTTC
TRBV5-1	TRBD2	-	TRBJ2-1	CASSLNTGTSGYNEQFF	TGCGCCAGCAGCCTTAACACCGGGACTAGCGGTTACAATGAGCAGTTCTTC
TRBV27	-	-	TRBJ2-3	CASRGRGTDTQYF	TGTGCCAGCAGGGGGAGGGGGACAGATACGCAGTATTTT
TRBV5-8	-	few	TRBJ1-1	CASSLGRIMNTEAFF	TGTGCCAGCAGCTTGGGCAGGATCATGAACACTGAAGCTTTCTTT
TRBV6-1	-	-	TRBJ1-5	CASSEALGINQPQHF	TGTGCCAGCAGTGAAGCCCTCGGGATTAATCAGCCCCAGCATTTT
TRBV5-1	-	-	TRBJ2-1	CASSLAGSYNEQFF	TGCGCCAGCAGCTTGGCGGGCTCCTACAATGAGCAGTTCTTC
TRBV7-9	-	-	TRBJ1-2	CASSLSVGRLNYGYTF	TGTGCCAGCAGCTTAAGTGTGGGGCGACTTAACTATGGCTACACCTTC
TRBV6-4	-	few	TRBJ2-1	CASSAQGGLSNEQFF	TGTGCCAGCAGTGCCCAGGGTGGGCTATCCAATGAGCAGTTCTTC
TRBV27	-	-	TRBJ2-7	CASRLDRPTYEQYF	TGTGCCAGCAGGCTAGACAGGCCGACCTACGAGCAGTACTTC
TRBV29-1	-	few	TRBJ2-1	CSGRGGHLSYNEQFF	TGCAGCGGGCGAGGGGGACACCTCTCCTACAATGAGCAGTTCTTC
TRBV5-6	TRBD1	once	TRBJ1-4	CASSLGPGQLNEKLFF	TGTGCCAGCAGTCTCGGCCCGGGACAGTTGAATGAAAAACTGTTTTTT
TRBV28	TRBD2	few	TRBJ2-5	CASSLPSGRETQYF	TGTGCCAGCAGTTTACCTAGCGGGAGAGAGACCCAGTACTTC
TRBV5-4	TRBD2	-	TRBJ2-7	CASSSRLALNPLSEQYF	TGTGCCAGCAGCTCTAGACTAGCGCTCAACCCACTAAGCGAGCAGTACTTC
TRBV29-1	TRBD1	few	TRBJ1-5	CSVAGGAGGNQPQHF	TGCAGCGTTGCAGGGGGAGCCGGGGGCAATCAGCCCCAGCATTTT